This TCR beta chain emerged from a study of a mutant IDH1 vaccine in newly diagnosed glioma. Overall study context: Patients got radiotherapy, temozolomide, or both beforehand, and most got both. Visit V12 happened at week 35; visit V13 happened at week 47. Study results and limitations: Induction of immune responses by the vaccine occurred in about 95% of patients.

The protocol was immunoSEQ multiplex PCR, while the TCRdb copy is restricted to in-frame clones and leaves out a portion. The data hold about 41,000 clones, with 75% to 90% observed a single time. Concerning this clone: No antigen is known for it.

V dropped 6 bases and J dropped 3 bases, with 9 bases sitting between them. CDR3 length equals 13 residues. The germline gives CDR1 LNHDA, CDR2 SQIVND (reference sequence). Stated time point: week 35, safety follow-up. Vaccine doses each comprised 300 ug of mutant IDH1 20-mer peptide, with topical imiquimod. The source was PBMCs, collected from a glioma patient whose treatment included an IDH1 peptide vaccine. The rearrangement uses TRBV19 and TRBJ1-5; D is unresolved. This receptor was obtained from a man aged 35-49 years with glioma. The CDR3 DNA reads TGTGCCAGTAGCACCGGGCTCAATCAGCCCCAGCATTTT. Translating it yields CASSTGLNQPQHF.